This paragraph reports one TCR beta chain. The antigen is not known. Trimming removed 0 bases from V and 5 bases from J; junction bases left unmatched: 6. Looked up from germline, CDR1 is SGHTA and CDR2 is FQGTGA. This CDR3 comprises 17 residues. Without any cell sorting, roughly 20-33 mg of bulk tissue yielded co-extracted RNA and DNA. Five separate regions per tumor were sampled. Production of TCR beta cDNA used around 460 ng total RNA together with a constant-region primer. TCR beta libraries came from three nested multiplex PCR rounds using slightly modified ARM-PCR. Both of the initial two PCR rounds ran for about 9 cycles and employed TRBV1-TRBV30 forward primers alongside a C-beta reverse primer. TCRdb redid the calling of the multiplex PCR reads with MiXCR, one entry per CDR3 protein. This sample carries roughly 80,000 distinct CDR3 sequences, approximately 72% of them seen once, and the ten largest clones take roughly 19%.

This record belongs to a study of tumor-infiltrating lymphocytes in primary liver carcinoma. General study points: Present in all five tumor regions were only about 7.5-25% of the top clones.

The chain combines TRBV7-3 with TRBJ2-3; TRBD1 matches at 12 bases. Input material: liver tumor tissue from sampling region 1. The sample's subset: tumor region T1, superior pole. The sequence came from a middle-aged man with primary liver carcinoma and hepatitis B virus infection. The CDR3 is CASSLTQGQGAGDTQYF. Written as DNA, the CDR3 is TGTGCCAGCAGCTTAACGCAGGGACAGGGGGCTGGAGATACGCAGTATTTT.